The next 3 T cell receptor beta chains were all read from a single sample in a study of blood T cells in healthy people across ages. Primed by a sample-barcoded 5' primer and a J-beta primer mix, a second PCR proceeded for about 6 to 11 cycles. MiXCR, applied by TCRdb to the 5' RACE reads, yields one record per CDR3 protein. The sample carries about 680,000 distinct CDR3 sequences, about 52% recorded once. Material for sequencing was blood. The receptors derive from a woman in her sixties in good health.

This clonotype was observed a handful of times. The chain uses TRBV7-9 and TRBJ2-7; possibly TRBD2 for D (5 bases). The CDR3 has 15 amino acids. Trimming pared 0 bases from V and 5 bases from J, leaving 14 bases between. The germline V gene encodes CDR1 SEHNR and CDR2 FQNEAQ (reference sequence). CDR3: CASSLAGRAGNEQYF. CDR3 in DNA: TGTGCCAGCAGCTTAGCTGGGCGGGCTGGTAACGAGCAGTACTTC.

V usage is TRBV28 and J usage is TRBJ2-7, with 15 bases lining up with TRBD2. The end of the DNA aligns better with TRBJ2-5, so the J call may be wrong. There are 18 residues in the CDR3. Germline V gives CDR1 MDHEN, CDR2 SYDVKM. The CDR3 sequence is CASRRSGLAGGREGTQYF. The CDR3 nucleotides are TGTGCCAGCAGACGATCGGGACTAGCGGGAGGCCGGGAGGGGACCCAGTACTTC.

The chain employs TRBV20-1 and TRBJ1-4; 7 bases fit TRBD1. The CDR3 is 16 residues long. J lost 2 bases, V lost 3 bases, and 9 bases had no gene match. CDR1 DFQATT and CDR2 SNEGSKA come from the germline V gene (reference sequence). The CDR3 sequence: CSASRQGVATNEKLFF. CDR3 nucleotides: TGCAGTGCTAGTCGGCAGGGGGTCGCCACTAATGAAAAACTGTTTTTT.